Listed below are T cell receptor beta chains from one sample, sequenced in a study of T-cell reconstitution after alpha-beta-depleted transplantation in children. TCRdb processed the PCR reads anew with MiXCR; each CDR3 protein has one entry. Among a few hundred thousand distinct CDR3 sequences listed, 10% were seen once. The material was PBMCs from the stem cell graft donor, obtained from the stem cell graft. These receptors were obtained from a human donor who donated a stem cell graft to a child with acute lymphoblastic leukemia. The CDR3 runs from the conserved cysteine through the conserved F or W.

V gene	J gene	CDR3 protein
TRBV5-1	TRBJ2-2	CASSWGLAVNTGELFF
TRBV21-1	TRBJ2-7	CASDVGVHEQYF
TRBV7-3	TRBJ2-7	CASSQNAMTGVSEQYF
TRBV11-2	TRBJ1-6	CASRHDSRTSSYNSPLHF
TRBV5-1	TRBJ2-1	CASSPGTGDNEQFF
TRBV6-1	TRBJ1-4	CASSPSPQSWEEKLFF
TRBV6-1	TRBJ2-1	CASSPSGSWVNEQFF
TRBV27	TRBJ2-3	CASTQLAGVTQYF
TRBV6-5	TRBJ1-2	CASSYSIRANYGYTF
TRBV7-2	TRBJ2-7	CASSARQGLAGEQYF
TRBV7-9	TRBJ2-5	CASSNLVDSQTQYF
TRBV7-8	TRBJ2-1	CASSLAVTSGRSNEQFF
TRBV19	TRBJ1-1	CASRNHRRDRNTEAFF
TRBV25-1	TRBJ2-2	CASSDRAGGGGELFF
TRBV6-2/TRBV6-3	TRBJ2-7	CASSFGRVSSYEQYF
TRBV24-1	TRBJ2-3	CATQYGTGPDTQYF
TRBV5-5	TRBJ2-7	CASSLWAGNAYEQYF
TRBV7-2	TRBJ2-5	CASSLGDSHQETQYF
TRBV5-4	TRBJ1-2	CASSPDSVGDYGYTF
TRBV29-1	TRBJ1-2	CSVEDITRTPGRVYGYTF
TRBV12-3/TRBV12-4	TRBJ2-5	CASSSSGGQETQYF
TRBV4-2	TRBJ1-6	CASSEQGNSPLHF
TRBV4-1	TRBJ1-4	CASSPLGQGPQTNEKLFF
TRBV29-1	TRBJ2-5	CSVHLQGGKETQYF
TRBV7-2	TRBJ2-1	CASSVSGSVNEQFF
TRBV10-1	TRBJ1-3	CASSDDGNTIYF
TRBV19	TRBJ2-7	CASSRDSGPYEQYF
TRBV7-3	TRBJ2-1	CASSMTGPDEQFF
TRBV20-1	TRBJ2-7	CSASGGLAAVSYEQYF
TRBV11-2	TRBJ2-3	CASSSWTGPDTQYF
TRBV5-4	TRBJ2-7	CASSLRAASGRNEQYF
TRBV7-2	TRBJ2-4	CASSKGTGMAIQYF
TRBV7-9	TRBJ2-1	CASSSTTGTGVYNEQFF
TRBV6-1	TRBJ2-7	CASRHRDGSYEQYF
TRBV11-1	TRBJ2-4	CASSPSTDNLAKNIQYF
TRBV28	TRBJ1-5	CASRLRDQPQHF
TRBV29-1	TRBJ2-7	CSVRRGSHEQYF
TRBV3-1	TRBJ2-2	CASSRGPKTRGGGHTGELFF
TRBV4-2	TRBJ2-7	CASSQSSGTYEQYF
TRBV30	TRBJ1-5	CAWRGGSNQPQHF
TRBV5-6	TRBJ2-3	CASSFLGAVTDTQYF
TRBV7-2	TRBJ2-7	CASSLAGESYEQYF
TRBV5-6	TRBJ2-5	CASSLGQRQETQYF
TRBV5-1	TRBJ1-4	CASSFRTTHEKLFF
TRBV28	TRBJ2-1	CASSWTSRYNEQFF
TRBV11-2	TRBJ1-1	CASSLYRGGLSNTEAFF
TRBV19	TRBJ2-4	CASSIEGVPQNIQYF